Described below is a single TCR beta chain sequence and its context. Its antigen specificity is not known. The cohort comprised around 700 healthy bone marrow donors. At the time of sampling, all cohort members were nominally healthy, though unrecorded immune exposures were likely present. The donor was CMV seronegative and was included in the group of over 300 seronegative cohort members. A peripheral blood sample was provided by each donor, and peripheral blood mononuclear cells were used for TCR beta sequencing. The Qiagen DNeasy Blood Extraction Kit was used to extract genomic DNA from the blood cell samples. These data belong to a study of cytomegalovirus exposure and HLA in healthy donors listed by TCRdb under 2017. Turning to the overall study: In an earlier analysis of around 540 of the donors, around 300 Gb of sequence data and approximately 100 million unique TCR beta sequences from 180 million or so T cells were reported. An early release covering roughly 580 HLA-typed donors comprised about 290 gigabases of sequencing data and 65 million to 100 million unique TCR sequences. Of the roughly 400 genotyped donors, roughly 85% fell in the genetic ancestry cluster associated with self-reported Caucasian donors. The aim of the study was to test whether cataloging public T cell receptors could identify signatures of past pathogen exposure. The study profiled the T cell repertoires of under 850 subjects by immunosequencing and related them to cytomegalovirus serostatus. A separate validation cohort of roughly 130 different subjects was used in addition to the roughly 620-subject first cohort. High-throughput TCR immunosequencing, statistical association of individual TCRs with disease status, and machine learning were combined to predict cytomegalovirus infection status. A later analysis re-analyzed previously published TCR beta repertoires from roughly 600 donors and added high-resolution HLA genotyping to study TCR occurrence patterns. The later analysis used no new phenotypic data to find candidate immune exposures, relying instead on TCR beta sequences and their occurrence across donors. To decide whether each TCR beta V gene segment behaved as functional or pseudogenic, an earlier analysis of fewer than 750 of the donors relied on high-throughput TCR beta sequencing. Donor age, sex, ethnicity and CMV serostatus were collected together with the repertoire data. A later genetic analysis took genome-wide SNP genotypes for about three fifths of the 666 donors and used that subset as a discovery cohort. All discovery cohort repertoires had been generated on a single sequencing platform. HLA typing covered class I and class II loci at four-digit resolution. The number of donors typed differed by locus, with about 629-630 for A, B, C, DRB1 and DQB1, roughly 550 for DQA1, 600 to 610 for DPA1, and some 440 for DPB1. About five DR-DQ haplotypes were treated as single units for association and clustering because of strong linkage in the cohort. Among about 360 genotyped donors of the cohort, an average of about 240,000 unique TCR beta nucleotide sequences were sequenced per donor, around 18% of them non-productive. What the study reported, not specific to this receptor: In the study, 164 TCR beta chains were listed as associated with cytomegalovirus. Sequencing depth was assumed to be roughly uniform across donors in the presence/absence analyses, though that assumption may not hold. Compared with equally common non-associated chains, HLA-associated TCR beta chains in a later analysis were more clonally expanded and had lower generation probabilities. In vitro tests confirmed that three of the cytomegalovirus-associated TCR beta chains recognize cytomegalovirus antigens. According to a later genetic analysis, donors in an Asian-associated ancestry cluster had fewer N-insertions in productive TCRs than the approximately 710-donor mean. Correlated functional status among segregating V segments might be attributable to linkage disequilibrium, but an unknown experimental factor could not be ruled out. A later analysis found that most CMV-associated TCR beta chains appeared HLA-restricted, with HLA associations seemingly driven largely by CMV exposure. The classifier was reported to diagnose cytomegalovirus status with high specificity and sensitivity in both the original and validation cohorts. An association between a missense DCLRE1C variant and V-gene and J-gene trimming of TCR beta chains was found in a later genetic analysis and replicated in an independent cohort. Most TCR sequences were seen in very few donors, while some public TCRs were found in many individuals. A later analysis associated about 17,000 TCR beta sequences with specific HLA alleles at a false discovery rate of 0.05. Assigning TCR associations to individual alleles was difficult when HLA alleles, especially DR and DQ, strongly co-occurred. A later analysis reported that several top co-occurrence clusters appeared linked to parvovirus B19, influenza, CMV and Epstein-Barr virus. Immune exposure information for the cohort was limited to CMV serostatus. A later analysis found that TCR association rates varied across HLA loci, with DRB1 alleles showing the most associated TCRs and HLA-C alleles the fewest. A further reported finding was that TCR beta sequences accurately predicted the HLA-A and HLA-B alleles for most subjects in the first cohort. An earlier analysis of around 600 of the donors showed that most TCR beta V segments appeared in productive rearrangements either about 87% or about 30% of the time, which broadly matched IMGT annotations. In this cohort, only TCR beta chains were sequenced, and detectable features were limited by the absence of alpha or paired-chain data. Because some donors lacked HLA typing at each locus, the association tests relied only on the typed subset. Because counts were too low, fewer than 20 rarely observed V segments, including chromosome 9 orphons, were excluded from the earlier analysis of about 500 of the donors. A cluster of highly shared sequence variants was judged likely to be a technical artifact of the sequencing pipeline. It was suggested by the authors that the approach could potentially be generalized to other disease states and immunological phenotypes.

Library generation was performed with the immunoSEQ multiplex PCR assay. For the multiplex PCR, a mixture combining 60 forward primers for TCR Vbeta segments and 13 reverse primers for TCR Jbeta segments was used. A multiplex PCR assay on genomic DNA amplified the CDR3 region of rearranged TCR beta genes. The Illumina HiSeq System was used to sequence the amplified TCR beta libraries as 87-base-pair reads. Turning to the authors' computational methods: Across the roughly 670 repertoires, a later analysis counted roughly 84 million unique TCR beta chains, roughly 11 million of which were shared by at least two donors. To remove PCR and sequencing errors, raw reads were error-corrected and collapsed into unique sequences using a nearest-neighbor algorithm that merged closely related sequences. CDR3 sequences were aligned to IMGT reference sequences to assign V, D and J gene segments. For a sequence to be retained, at least a six-nucleotide match to both a V gene segment and a J gene segment was required. A rearrangement counted as productive if the CDR3 had no stop codons and remained in frame with V and J, and every other rearrangement counted as non-productive. CDR3 was defined according to IMGT convention as the region running from the second conserved V-encoded cysteine to the conserved J-encoded phenylalanine. In an earlier analysis of more than 550 of the donors, sequences lacking an unambiguous match to a single V gene segment were excluded. An earlier analysis of several hundred of the donors called V segments functional above 56.7% productive rearrangements and segregating when the between-donor standard deviation exceeded 5%. A statistical classification framework was developed to diagnose cytomegalovirus status using the catalog of TCR beta chain sequences. A later analysis assigned V and J genes by comparing TCR nucleotide sequences with IMGT/GENE-DB human TR gene sequences. A later analysis assigned CDR3 sequences and most-parsimonious VDJ recombination scenarios with the TCRdist pipeline. In a later analysis, each TCR beta chain was defined by its CDR3 amino acid sequence together with its V-gene family, and reads lacking a unique V-gene family were excluded. In a later analysis, 450 to 600 highly shared, low-generation-probability nucleotide sequences were removed to address suspected cross-contamination and a sequencing artifact. For each public chain, a later analysis derived a clonal expansion index from normalized ranks of inferred template counts within each repertoire. A later analysis computed generation probabilities with a VDJ recombination model fitted to out-of-frame rearrangements, and checked the results against IGoR. In a later analysis, TCR-TCR, TCR-HLA and TCR-CMV co-occurrence was scored with hypergeometric tests, and a repertoire-size bias correction was applied to TCR pairs. A later analysis estimated false discovery rates by permuting HLA or CMV assignments 20 times. A later analysis grouped co-occurring TCRs with DBSCAN, adding TCRdist sequence similarity when clustering within HLA-allele-positive subsets. Repertoires with fewer than 30,000 or more than 120,000 public chains, plus five repertoires with anomalous nucleotide sharing, were excluded from co-occurrence clustering. This is the immuneACCESS table as TCRdb keeps it, with only in-frame sequences that have V and J called. A part of the clones is gone; compared with another copy, unresolved V genes explain less than half, and the rest is unexplained. V, J and clone size are taken as reported in that table, and D and trimming were inferred from the DNA itself. The sample's table covers some 150,000 clones. The top ten hold about 2.2% of the sample.

The receptor was isolated from a woman between 18 and 29 years old in good health and CMV-seronegative. Sequences were obtained from PBMCs.

The CDR3 reads CASSPQGNTEAFF. The DNA sequence follows: TGCGCCAGCAGTCCACAGGGGAACACTGAAGCTTTCTTT. The chain is assembled from TRBV10-2 and TRBJ1-1; TRBD1 might be the D gene, on 6 matching bases. Its CDR3 holds 13 amino acids, cysteine through phenylalanine. This entry keeps only the CDR3 DNA: 39 bases, framed from base 1. Looking up the germline V gene yields CDR1 WSHSY and CDR2 SAAADI. V loses 5 bases, J loses 1 base, and the germline ends lie 8 bases apart.